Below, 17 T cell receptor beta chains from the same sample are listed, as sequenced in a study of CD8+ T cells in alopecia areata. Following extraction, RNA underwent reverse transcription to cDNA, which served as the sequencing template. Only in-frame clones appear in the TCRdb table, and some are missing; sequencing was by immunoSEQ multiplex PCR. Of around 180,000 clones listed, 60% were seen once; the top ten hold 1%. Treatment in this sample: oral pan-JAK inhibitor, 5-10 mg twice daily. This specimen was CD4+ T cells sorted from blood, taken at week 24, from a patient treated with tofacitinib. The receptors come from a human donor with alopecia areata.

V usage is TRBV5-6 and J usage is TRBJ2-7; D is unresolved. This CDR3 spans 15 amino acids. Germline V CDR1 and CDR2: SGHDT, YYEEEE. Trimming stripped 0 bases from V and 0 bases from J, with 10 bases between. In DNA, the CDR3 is TGTGCCAGCAGCTTGGGGCAGATCAGCTCCTACGAGCAGTACTTC. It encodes CASSLGQISSYEQYF.

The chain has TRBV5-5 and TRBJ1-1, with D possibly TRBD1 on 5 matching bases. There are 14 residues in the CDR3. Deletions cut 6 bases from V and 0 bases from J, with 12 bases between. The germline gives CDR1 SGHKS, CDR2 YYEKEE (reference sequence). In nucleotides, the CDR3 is TGTGCCAGCACCATACAGGTTGTGAACACTGAAGCTTTCTTT. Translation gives CASTIQVVNTEAFF.

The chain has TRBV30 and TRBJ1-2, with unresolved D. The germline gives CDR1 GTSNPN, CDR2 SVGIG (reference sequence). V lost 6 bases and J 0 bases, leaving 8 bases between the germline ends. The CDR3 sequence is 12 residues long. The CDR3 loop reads CACSRSNYGYTF. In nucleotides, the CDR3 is TGTGCCTGTAGCAGGTCTAACTATGGCTACACCTTC.

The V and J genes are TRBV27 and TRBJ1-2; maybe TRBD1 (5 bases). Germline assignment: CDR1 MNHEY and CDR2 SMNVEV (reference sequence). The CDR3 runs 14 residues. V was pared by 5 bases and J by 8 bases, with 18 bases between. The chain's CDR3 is CASSPRVSGSGYTF. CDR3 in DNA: TGTGCCAGCAGTCCCAGGGTATCGGGATCAGGCTACACCTTC.

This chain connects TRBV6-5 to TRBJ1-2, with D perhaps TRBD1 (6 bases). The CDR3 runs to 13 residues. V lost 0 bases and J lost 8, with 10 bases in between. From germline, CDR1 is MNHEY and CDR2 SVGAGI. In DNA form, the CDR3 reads TGTGCCAGCAGTTACTCGACAGGAGGGGGCTACACCTTC. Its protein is CASSYSTGGGYTF.

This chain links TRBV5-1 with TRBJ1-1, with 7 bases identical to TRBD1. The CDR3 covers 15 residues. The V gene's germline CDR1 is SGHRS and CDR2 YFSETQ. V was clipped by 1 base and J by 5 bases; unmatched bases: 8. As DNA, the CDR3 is TGCGCCAGCAGCTTGACAGGGGTCTTGTATACTGAAGCTTTCTTT. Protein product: CASSLTGVLYTEAFF.

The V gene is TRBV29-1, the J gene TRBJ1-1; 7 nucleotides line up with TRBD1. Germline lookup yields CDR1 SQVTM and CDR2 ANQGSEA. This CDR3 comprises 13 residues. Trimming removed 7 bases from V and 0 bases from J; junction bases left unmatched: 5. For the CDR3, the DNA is TGCAGCGCGACAGGGCTCGTGAACACTGAAGCTTTCTTT. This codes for CSATGLVNTEAFF.

CDR3 in amino acids: CASSITSTGRHSNQPQHF. The CDR3 nucleotides read TGTGCCAGCAGCATTACCTCCACAGGGCGGCATAGCAATCAGCCCCAGCATTTT. This rearrangement joins TRBV7-2 to TRBJ1-5, with D possibly TRBD1 on 6 matching bases. The CDR3 length is 18 residues. V shed 5 bases and J shed 0 bases, with 20 bases lying between them. CDR1 and CDR2 from the germline V gene are SGHTA and FQGNSA.

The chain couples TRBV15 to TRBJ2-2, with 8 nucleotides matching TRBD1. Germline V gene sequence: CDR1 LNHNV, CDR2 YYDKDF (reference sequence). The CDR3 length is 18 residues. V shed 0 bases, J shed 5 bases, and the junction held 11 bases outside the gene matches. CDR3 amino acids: CATSRDRLGTGLTGELFF. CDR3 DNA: TGTGCCACCAGCAGAGATCGGCTCGGGACAGGATTAACCGGGGAGCTGTTTTTT.

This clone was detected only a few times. Here the CDR3 DNA reads TGTGCCAGCAGCTTACTGGGGGTGAGGAACACCGGGGAGCTGTTTTTT. Its protein is CASSLLGVRNTGELFF. The rearrangement links TRBV7-2 to TRBJ2-2, with D possibly called TRBD1 or TRBD2 (5 bases each). In germline, CDR1 is SGHTA, CDR2 FQGNSA. CDR3 length: 16 residues. V shed 2 bases and J shed 1 base, with 11 bases lying between them.

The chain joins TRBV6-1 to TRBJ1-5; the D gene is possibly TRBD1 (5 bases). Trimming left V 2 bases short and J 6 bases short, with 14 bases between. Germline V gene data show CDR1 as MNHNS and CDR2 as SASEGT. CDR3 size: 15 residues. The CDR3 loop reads CASSERKGDPQPQHF. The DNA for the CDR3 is TGTGCCAGCAGTGAACGTAAAGGGGATCCTCAGCCCCAGCATTTT.

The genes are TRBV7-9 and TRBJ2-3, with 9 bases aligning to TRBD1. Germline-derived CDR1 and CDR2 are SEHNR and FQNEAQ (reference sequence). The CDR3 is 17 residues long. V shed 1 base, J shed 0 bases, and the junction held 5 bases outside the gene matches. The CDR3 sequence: CASSLGTGGSSTDTQYF. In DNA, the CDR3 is TGTGCCAGCAGCTTAGGTACAGGGGGCTCTAGCACAGATACGCAGTATTTT.

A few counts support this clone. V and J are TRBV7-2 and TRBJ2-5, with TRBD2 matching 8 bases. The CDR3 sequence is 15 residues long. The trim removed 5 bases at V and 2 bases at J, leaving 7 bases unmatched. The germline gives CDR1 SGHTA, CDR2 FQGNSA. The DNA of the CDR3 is TGTGCCAGCAGCGCCAGACTAGCGTGGCAAGAGACCCAGTACTTC. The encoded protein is CASSARLAWQETQYF.

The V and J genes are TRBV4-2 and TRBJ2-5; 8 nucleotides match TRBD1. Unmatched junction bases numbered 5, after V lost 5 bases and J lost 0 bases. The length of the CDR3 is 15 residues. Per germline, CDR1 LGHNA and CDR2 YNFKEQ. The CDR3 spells CASSGRQGYQETQYF. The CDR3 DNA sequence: TGTGCCAGCAGCGGACGACAGGGGTACCAAGAGACCCAGTACTTC.

The CDR3 nucleotides are TGTGCCAGCAGGGCAACAGGGGCTGGGGCCAACGTCCTGACTTTC. Translated: CASRATGAGANVLTF. The rearrangement links TRBV7-3 to TRBJ2-6; 7 bases line up with TRBD1. CDR1 and CDR2 from the germline V gene are SGHTA and FQGTGA. V lost 6 bases, J lost 2 bases, and 4 bases stayed unmatched. This CDR3 is 15 amino acids long. Together with reference TRBV7-3 and TRBJ2-6, the CDR3 gives the full variable domain: GAGVSQTPSNKVTEKGKYVELRCDPISGHTALYWYRQSLGQGPEFLIYFQGTGAADDSGLPNDRFFAVRPEGSVSTLKIQRTERGDSAVYLCASRATGAGANVLTFGAGSRLTVL.

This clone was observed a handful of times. The CDR3 reads CASSQDQGAVDIQYF. The CDR3 DNA reads TGTGCCAGCAGCCAAGATCAGGGGGCTGTCGACATTCAGTACTTC. The J gene is TRBJ2-4, the V gene TRBV4-2, with TRBD1 identical over 8 bases. The CDR3 runs 15 residues. After removal of 0 bases from V and 8 bases from J, the junction contained 6 bases not matched to a gene. Germline V lookup: CDR1 LGHNA, CDR2 YNFKEQ.

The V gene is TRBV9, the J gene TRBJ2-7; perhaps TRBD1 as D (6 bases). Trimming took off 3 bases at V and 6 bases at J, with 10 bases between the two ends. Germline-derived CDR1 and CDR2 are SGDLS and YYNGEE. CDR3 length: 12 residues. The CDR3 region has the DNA TGTGCCAGCAGCGCCACAGGGCGCGAGCAGTACTTC. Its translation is CASSATGREQYF.